The 25 T cell receptor beta chains in this list originate from one sample, sequenced in a study of cytomegalovirus exposure and HLA in healthy donors. 13 Jbeta primers and 60 Vbeta primers were used for the PCR. Repertoires were generated with immunoSEQ multiplex PCR, while TCRdb's copy carries only in-frame clones and drops some. The table has 250,000 or so clones, over 90% seen once. Source material: PBMCs. The source of these receptors is a girl aged 2 to 9 in good health and CMV-seronegative.

This clone was observed once. CDR3 coding DNA: TGTGCCAGCAGTCGACAGGACACCGGGGAGCTGTTTTTT. This translates into CASSRQDTGELFF. V gene TRBV25-1 combines with J gene TRBJ2-2, with a weak D call TRBD1 (6 bases). Trimming took 5 bases from V and 3 from J, leaving 7 bases between them. CDR1 is MGHDK and CDR2 is SYGVNS in the germline V gene. There are 13 residues in the CDR3.

The chain combines TRBV21-1 with TRBJ2-3; the table's TRBD2 call for D was not verified on the DNA. TRBV21-1 has pseudogene status. CDR3 length: 17 residues. This CDR3 reads CASSKVRCGVWTDTQYF. CDR3 bases: TGTGCCAGCAGCAAAGTACGGTGCGGGGTCTGGACAGATACGCAGTATTTT.

This sequence joins TRBV2 and TRBJ1-5, with 9 positions matching TRBD1. The germline CDR1 and CDR2 sequences are SNHLY and FYNNEI. The V gene end was trimmed by 3 bases and the J gene end by 5 bases; junction bases not matched to a gene: 8. The CDR3 length is 16 residues. This CDR3 is CASSDGQGTRYQPQHF. Written as DNA, the CDR3 is TGTGCCAGCAGTGACGGACAGGGGACGCGATATCAGCCCCAGCATTTT.

The rearrangement uses TRBV5-1 and TRBJ2-1, with 10 positions matching TRBD1. The CDR3 is 15 residues long. Trimming removed 4 bases from V and 4 bases from J; junction bases left unmatched: 5. The germline V gene encodes CDR1 SGHRS and CDR2 YFSETQ. Written as DNA, the CDR3 is TGCGCCAGCAGCGTGGGACAGGGGACGTACAATGAGCAGTTCTTC. Its translation is CASSVGQGTYNEQFF.

This sequence joins TRBV20-1 and TRBJ2-5; perhaps TRBD1 as D (5 bases). This CDR3 contains 11 residues. The germline V and J ends were trimmed by 4 bases and 5 bases, with 8 bases remaining between them. Germline V gene data show CDR1 as DFQATT and CDR2 as SNEGSKA (reference sequence). CDR3 coding DNA: TGCAGTGCTAAAGCAGGGGAGACCCAGTACTTC. It yields the protein CSAKAGETQYF.

The chain is built from TRBV11-2 and TRBJ2-4, with 9 bases fitting TRBD1. J lost 8 bases, V lost 5 bases, and 7 bases had no gene match. Germline V gene data show CDR1 as SGHAT and CDR2 as FQNNGV. The CDR3 runs 14 residues. In DNA, the CDR3 is TGTGCCAGCAGCCGAGGACAGGGGTCGGACATTCAGTACTTC. It is translated as CASSRGQGSDIQYF.

The chain has TRBV7-7 and TRBJ2-1; 7 nucleotides align to TRBD2. The germline CDR1 and CDR2 sequences are SSHAT and FNYEAQ (reference sequence). CDR3 length equals 16 residues. After removal of 2 bases from V and 7 bases from J, the junction contained 11 bases not matched to a gene. DNA for the CDR3: TGTGCCAGCAGCTTATATGGCGGGAGTCCTCCTAATGAGCAGTTCTTC. It encodes CASSLYGGSPPNEQFF. The full variable domain, rest sourced from reference TRBV7-7 and TRBJ2-1, is GAGVSQSPRYKVTKRGQDVTLRCDPISSHATLYWYQQALGQGPEFLTYFNYEAQPDKSGLPSDRFSAERPEGSISTLTIQRTEQRDSAMYRCASSLYGGSPPNEQFFGPGTRLTVL.

This chain uses TRBV6-1 with TRBJ1-5; D not certain. Germline V CDR1 and CDR2: MNHNS, SASEGT. CDR3 size: 12 residues. V dropped 6 bases and J dropped 8 bases, with 11 bases sitting between them. The CDR3 DNA is TGTGCCAGCAGCGCCGCGGTGGAGCCCCAGCATTTT. This translates into CASSAAVEPQHF.

The chain is built from TRBV4-1 and TRBJ2-7, with 8 bases that match TRBD2. V trimming: 0 bases; J trimming: 3 bases; junction bases outside the gene matches: 4. CDR3 length: 15 amino acids. Germline values: CDR1 MGHRA, CDR2 YSYEKL. The CDR3 here is CASSQDGGGFYEQYF. In DNA, the CDR3 is TGCGCCAGCAGCCAAGACGGCGGGGGGTTCTACGAGCAGTACTTC.

The V call is TRBV4-2, the J call TRBJ2-3; tentative D call: TRBD2 (5 bases). Trimming removed 6 bases at V and 5 bases at J, with 12 bases between. CDR1 is LGHNA and CDR2 is YNFKEQ in the germline V gene. The CDR3 loop spans 13 amino acids. The CDR3 sequence is CASSAREGDTQYF. Here the CDR3 DNA reads TGTGCCAGCAGTGCGAGAGAGGGAGATACGCAGTATTTT.

V usage is TRBV18 and J usage is TRBJ2-5, with 13 bases that match TRBD2. J was trimmed by 1 base and V by 3 bases; bases with no gene match: 5. The CDR3 runs 17 residues. Per the germline V gene, CDR1 is KGHSH and CDR2 is LQKENI. In DNA, the CDR3 is TGTGCCAGCTCACCGTTGACTAGCGGGGGGCTCCAAGAGACCCAGTACTTC. Translating gives CASSPLTSGGLQETQYF.

This chain joins TRBV10-3 and TRBJ2-3; 8 bases match TRBD2. CDR1 and CDR2 from the germline V gene are ENHRY and SYGVKD. Losses at the gene ends were 8 bases for V and 3 bases for J; bases not matched to a gene: 13. This CDR3 region has 16 residues. CDR3 residues: CAIRETIRGGTDTQYF. The CDR3, as DNA: TGTGCCATCCGGGAAACCATACGCGGGGGGACAGATACGCAGTATTTT.

This sequence joins TRBV6-5 and TRBJ1-5; 8 positions match TRBD1. Germline V CDR1 and CDR2: MNHEY, SVGAGI. This CDR3 comprises 13 residues. Trimming took 6 bases from V and 4 from J; bases not matched to a gene: 2. The CDR3 loop is CASSRTGNQPQHF. CDR3 DNA: TGTGCCAGCAGCCGGACAGGGAATCAGCCCCAGCATTTT.

The chain joins TRBV6-5 to TRBJ2-1; 9 bases fit TRBD2. CDR1 MNHEY and CDR2 SVGAGI come from the germline V gene. V dropped 3 bases and J dropped 7; count of bases not matched to a gene: 7. This CDR3 spans 15 amino acids. Here the CDR3 reads CASSYFSGRINEQFF. CDR3 nucleotides: TGTGCCAGCAGTTATTTTAGCGGGAGAATAAATGAGCAGTTCTTC.

The CDR3 DNA sequence: TGTGCCAGCAGTGGACCCCGTTCCGGGATCTACGAGCAGTACTTC. Amino acid sequence: CASSGPRSGIYEQYF. The chain is built from TRBV2 and TRBJ2-7; D possibly corresponds to TRBD2 (5 bases). The CDR3 spans 15 residues. Germline V lookup: CDR1 SNHLY, CDR2 FYNNEI. The V and J ends lost 4 bases and 3 bases respectively, with 16 bases between them.

The V gene is TRBV27, the J gene TRBJ1-1; tentatively, D is TRBD1 (5 bases). V was clipped by 3 bases and J by 7 bases, with 12 bases between them. Germline V gives CDR1 MNHEY, CDR2 SMNVEV (reference sequence). The CDR3 is 13 amino acids. The CDR3 here is CASSFRQPHEAFF. CDR3 sequence (DNA): TGTGCCAGCAGTTTCCGACAGCCCCATGAAGCTTTCTTT.

Only one count was recorded for this clone. The chain uses TRBV27 and TRBJ2-2, with D maybe TRBD1 (6 bases). The germline CDR1 and CDR2 sequences are MNHEY and SMNVEV (reference sequence). Trimming removed 6 bases from V and 1 base from J, with 9 bases in between. The CDR3 consists of 14 residues. This chain's CDR3 is CASSQGWNTGELFF. CDR3 coding DNA: TGTGCCAGCAGCCAGGGGTGGAACACCGGGGAGCTGTTTTTT.

The rearrangement links TRBV7-9 to TRBJ2-1, with 8 nucleotides matching TRBD2. Germline V gene lookup returns CDR1 SEHNR and CDR2 FQNEAQ (reference sequence). The CDR3 has 16 amino acids. The V segment lost 4 bases and the J segment 8 bases; nucleotides outside the gene matches: 13. In DNA form, the CDR3 reads TGTGCCAGCAGCTCGAGGCCGGGACTAGAAGGGCATGAGCAGTTCTTC. Protein product: CASSSRPGLEGHEQFF.

Here the CDR3 DNA reads TGTGCCAGCAGCCAAAACACCGGGGAGCTGTTTTTT. Residues: CASSQNTGELFF. The chain has TRBV11-2 and TRBJ2-2; D uncertain. The CDR3 has 12 amino acids. V lost 5 bases and J lost 2, with 3 bases in between. Germline values: CDR1 SGHAT, CDR2 FQNNGV.

V usage is TRBV10-1 and J usage is TRBJ2-2; D not certain. CDR3 size: 15 residues. V lost 2 bases and J 3 bases, leaving 10 bases between the germline ends. CDR1 and CDR2 (germline): WNHNN, SYGVQD (reference sequence). The CDR3 nucleotides are TGCGCCAGCAGTGAGGTCACTTTATACACCGGGGAGCTGTTTTTT. Its translation: CASSEVTLYTGELFF.

V and J are TRBV9 and TRBJ2-5; weak D call: TRBD2 (6 bases). CDR3 length equals 16 residues. With 1 base removed from V and 3 bases from J, the gap between germline ends came to 16 bases. CDR1 is SGDLS and CDR2 is YYNGEE in the germline V gene. The CDR3 DNA is TGTGCCAGCAGCGTAAGTCCGGGAATAGCGGAAGAGACCCAGTACTTC. Protein product: CASSVSPGIAEETQYF. The whole variable domain, filled in from reference TRBV9 and TRBJ2-5, reads DSGVTQTPKHLITATGQRVTLRCSPRSGDLSVYWYQQSLDQGLQFLIQYYNGEERAKGNILERFSAQQFPDLHSELNLSSLELGDSALYFCASSVSPGIAEETQYFGPGTRLLVL.

This clone was detected once. In nucleotides, the CDR3 is TGTGCCAGCACTCCGGGGGGTCAAGAGACCCAGTACTTC. Its translation: CASTPGGQETQYF. The V call is TRBV6-6, the J call TRBJ2-5; 7 nucleotides align to TRBD2. The CDR3 spans 13 residues. CDR1 MNHNY and CDR2 SVGAGI come from the germline V gene (reference sequence). Trimming at V came to 7 bases and at J to 2 bases, leaving 4 bases not matched to a gene.

This chain joins TRBV5-1 and TRBJ1-2; D not certain. Germline V gene lookup returns CDR1 SGHRS and CDR2 YFSETQ. The CDR3 runs to 14 residues. V was cut by 0 bases and J by 4 bases, with 10 bases left in between. In DNA, the CDR3 is TGCGCCAGCAGCTTGGACTTTGGTGTCTATGGCTACACCTTC. This sequence encodes CASSLDFGVYGYTF.

In DNA form, the CDR3 reads TGCGCCAGCAGCCCGAGGACTAGCGGGGGATTCCAAGAGACCCAGTACTTC. It encodes CASSPRTSGGFQETQYF. The chain employs TRBV5-1 and TRBJ2-5; 13 bases agree with TRBD2. Germline lookup yields CDR1 SGHRS and CDR2 YFSETQ. This CDR3 contains 17 residues. J was trimmed by 1 base and V by 4 bases; bases with no gene match: 7.

Note on this clone: A read error may account for a junction end that differs from germline. The chain uses TRBV10-3 and TRBJ1-1, with TRBD1 identical over 7 bases. The CDR3 covers 17 residues. Germline assignment: CDR1 ENHRY and CDR2 SYGVKD. The DNA of the CDR3 is TGTGCCATCAGCGAGTCCTCTCAAGGGGACAGGAACACTGAAGCTTTCTTT. This encodes CAISESSQGDRNTEAFF.